The clone carrying this T cell receptor (beta chain) was counted a few times. This sample was taken from a study of T cells in Graves' hyperthyroidism and ophthalmopathy. CDR3 length: 15 residues. Germline assignment: CDR1 SGDLS and CDR2 YYNGEE. Deletions cut 0 bases from V and 1 base from J, with 8 bases between. It was RNA transcripts that yielded the amplified TCR beta CDR3 regions. An initial round of RT-PCR targeting the TCR CDR3 relied on the HTBI primer set. One entry per CDR3 protein results from TCRdb running MiXCR on the multiplex PCR reads. The repertoire holds 500,000 to 650,000 distinct CDR3 sequences, with just under 20% as singletons.

J is TRBJ1-5 and V is TRBV9, with D hard to call. The sequenced material came from blood. This clonotype was obtained from a man between 35 and 55 years old with Graves' ophthalmopathy. CDR3 protein: CASSVDGQSNQPQHF. DNA for the CDR3: TGTGCCAGCAGCGTAGACGGGCAGAGCAATCAGCCCCAGCATTTT.